The 26 T cell receptor beta chains reported below all come from one sample, sequenced in a study of T cells in Graves' hyperthyroidism and ophthalmopathy. Amplified regions were TCR beta CDR3 sequences from RNA transcripts. When the TCR CDR3 underwent first-round RT-PCR, the HTBI primer set was used. TCRdb independently ran MiXCR on the multiplex PCR reads; one entry per CDR3 protein. There are 600,000 to 650,000 distinct CDR3 sequences in the sample; 15% to 20% occur only once, and 3.5% to 4% lies in the top ten. Sequencing used blood. These receptors came from a woman aged 30 to 39 with Graves' hyperthyroidism.

This clonotype showed up many times. The chain links TRBV20-1 to TRBJ2-7, with TRBD2 matching over 7 bases. The CDR3 sequence is 15 residues long. Germline V gene sequence: CDR1 DFQATT, CDR2 SNEGSKA (reference sequence). Trimming cost V 0 bases and J 1 base; bases outside gene matches: 6. CDR3 bases: TGCAGTGCTAGAGATGCCGGGGGAGGGTCCTACGAGCAGTACTTC. Protein: CSARDAGGGSYEQYF.

V is TRBV27 and J is TRBJ2-5; the D is unclear. Trimming pared 5 bases from V and 1 base from J, leaving 14 bases between. Looked up from germline, CDR1 is MNHEY and CDR2 is SMNVEV (reference sequence). The CDR3 extends over 15 amino acids. CDR3 region: CASSPAFITQETQYF. CDR3 DNA sequence: TGTGCCAGCAGTCCCGCATTCATAACCCAAGAGACCCAGTACTTC.

The chain recombines TRBV20-1 with TRBJ2-7; TRBD2 aligns across 10 bases. Unmatched junction bases numbered 6, after V lost 6 bases and J lost 4 bases. CDR3 length equals 13 residues. CDR1 and CDR2 (germline): DFQATT, SNEGSKA (reference sequence). The CDR3 here is CSASGRAGYEQYF. The CDR3 coding sequence is TGCAGTGCCAGCGGGAGGGCCGGATACGAGCAGTACTTC.

This clonotype turned up a few times. One end of the junction varies from germline; a read error may be responsible. This chain uses TRBV3-1 with TRBJ2-1; D may be TRBD2 (5 bases). This CDR3 has 16 amino acids. Germline V gene sequence: CDR1 LGHDT, CDR2 YNNKEL (reference sequence). The CDR3 nucleotides are TGTGCCAGCAGCCAGGCAGCTGGACTCTCCCACAATGAGCAGTTCTTC. It yields the protein CASSQAAGLSHNEQFF.

At least ten counts were recorded for this clonotype. V and J are TRBV27 and TRBJ2-1; 11 positions agree with TRBD2. Germline V CDR1 and CDR2: MNHEY, SMNVEV (reference sequence). V gave up 6 bases and J gave up 4 bases; unmatched junction bases: 5. The CDR3 runs 15 residues. CDR3 residues: CASRGTSGRYNEQFF. CDR3 in DNA: TGTGCCAGCAGAGGGACTAGCGGAAGATACAATGAGCAGTTCTTC.

The chain couples TRBV20-1 to TRBJ2-1, with D tentatively TRBD2 (5 bases). From germline, CDR1 is DFQATT and CDR2 SNEGSKA (reference sequence). Trimming left V 3 bases short and J 2 bases short, with 11 bases between. CDR3 length: 14 residues. The CDR3 loop reads CSASGSGPYNEQFF. The CDR3 bases are TGCAGTGCTAGCGGCAGCGGTCCCTACAATGAGCAGTTCTTC.

This clonotype has a count of ten or more. The rearrangement uses TRBV2 and TRBJ2-1; D unclear. This CDR3 is 15 amino acids long. Germline V gene data show CDR1 as SNHLY and CDR2 as FYNNEI. V was cut by 3 bases and J by 1 base, with 10 bases left in between. CDR3 protein: CASSEVGLSYNEQFF. The CDR3 coding sequence is TGTGCCAGCAGTGAGGTCGGTCTGTCCTACAATGAGCAGTTCTTC.

The chain couples TRBV9 to TRBJ1-5; 8 bases fit TRBD1. This CDR3 is built from 14 residues. In germline, CDR1 is SGDLS, CDR2 YYNGEE. V lost 0 bases, J lost 6 bases, and 2 bases stayed unmatched. CDR3 protein: CASSVGTGFQPQHF. As DNA, the CDR3 is TGTGCCAGCAGCGTAGGGACAGGGTTTCAGCCCCAGCATTTT.

This clonotype came up many times. J is TRBJ2-2 and V is TRBV5-5, with D perhaps matching TRBD1 (5 bases). The CDR3 contains 15 residues. The V gene lost 6 bases and the J gene lost 9 bases, with 21 bases spanning the gap. The germline gives CDR1 SGHKS, CDR2 YYEKEE (reference sequence). The CDR3 spells CASTQTARMDRELFF. The CDR3 coding sequence is TGTGCCAGCACCCAAACCGCTAGGATGGACAGGGAGCTGTTTTTT.

This clonotype was recorded at least ten times. V and J are TRBV7-2 and TRBJ1-1; D uncertain. This CDR3 is built from 13 residues. V was shortened by 5 bases and J by 11 bases, with 18 bases between the two germline ends. Germline loops: CDR1 SGHTA, CDR2 FQGNSA. The CDR3 protein is CASSPRTDIKAFF. CDR3 coding DNA: TGTGCCAGCAGCCCCCGGACTGACATAAAGGCTTTCTTT.

In its sample, this clonotype was seen many times. Its ends do not fully match the called genes, so a read error is possible. This chain links TRBV7-8 with TRBJ1-5, with D perhaps matching TRBD1 (5 bases). Germline V gene data show CDR1 as SGHVS and CDR2 as FQNEAQ. The length of the CDR3 is 16 residues. Here the CDR3 reads CASSLYVQGGNRPQHF. The CDR3 bases are TGTGCCAGCAGCTTGTACGTTCAGGGTGGGAATCGGCCCCAGCATTTT.

The rearrangement uses TRBV12-5 and TRBJ2-6; D may be TRBD1 (5 bases). V was cut by 0 bases and J by 1 base, with 25 bases left in between. The CDR3 length is 22 residues. Germline V gene lookup returns CDR1 LGHNT and CDR2 FRNRAP. The CDR3 spells CASGLVSPLTVFRRSGANVLTF. CDR3 DNA: TGTGCTAGTGGTTTGGTGTCCCCCCTGACAGTGTTCAGAAGGTCTGGGGCCAACGTCCTGACTTTC. Full variable domain (rest looked up from reference TRBV12-5 and TRBJ2-6): DARVTQTPRHKVTEMGQEVTMRCQPILGHNTVFWYRQTMMQGLELLAYFRNRAPLDDSGMPKDRFSAEMPDATLATLKIQPSEPRDSAVYFCASGLVSPLTVFRRSGANVLTFGAGSRLTVL.

The chain joins TRBV29-1 to TRBJ2-7; 12 bases are a match to TRBD2. Trimming took 7 bases from V and 9 from J; bases not matched to a gene: 10. Germline V gene sequence: CDR1 SQVTM, CDR2 ANQGSEA. The CDR3 has 13 residues. The CDR3 loop reads CSGGLAGSAGQYF. The CDR3 DNA follows: TGCAGCGGAGGACTAGCGGGATCTGCCGGGCAGTACTTC.

This clonotype appeared many times. The rearrangement links TRBV6-1 to TRBJ1-5, with D unclear. The V end was cut by 6 bases, the J end by 1 base, with 10 bases between. The CDR3 length is 14 residues. Germline loops: CDR1 MNHNS, CDR2 SASEGT. CDR3 nucleotide sequence: TGTGCCAGCAGGGCCTCGGGGAGCAATCAGCCCCAGCATTTT. Residues: CASRASGSNQPQHF.

This clonotype was detected ten times or more. The chain has TRBV20-1 and TRBJ2-3, with D uncertain. The CDR3 is 10 residues long. Germline V CDR1 and CDR2: DFQATT, SNEGSKA (reference sequence). Written as DNA, the CDR3 is TGCAGGGTAGGGATTGATACGCAGTATTTT. Its translation: CRVGIDTQYF.

At least ten counts were recorded for this clonotype. The chain joins TRBV24-1 to TRBJ2-3; D remains ambiguous. The ends were cut back, 2 bases at V and 6 bases at J, with 11 bases in the middle. CDR1 is KGHDR, CDR2 SFDVKD, per germline. The CDR3 sequence is 14 residues long. DNA of the CDR3: TGTGCCACCAGTGATTATGGGATGAGGGATACGCAGTATTTT. Its translation: CATSDYGMRDTQYF.

The rearrangement uses TRBV29-1 and TRBJ1-2, with D tentatively TRBD1 (5 bases). This CDR3 is built from 13 residues. The V end was cut by 6 bases, the J end by 7 bases, with 18 bases between. Germline CDR1 is SQVTM and CDR2 is ANQGSEA. The CDR3 region has the DNA TGCAGCGTCGATCAGGGAACTGGGGGTGGCTACACCTTC. Protein sequence: CSVDQGTGGGYTF. Complete variable domain (other parts from reference TRBV29-1 and TRBJ1-2): SAVISQKPSRDICQRGTSLTIQCQVDSQVTMMFWYRQQPGQSLTLIATANQGSEATYESGFVIDKFPISRPNLTFSTLTVSNMSPEDSSIYLCSVDQGTGGGYTFGSGTRLTVV.

This clonotype has just a few counts. The chain carries TRBV20-1 and TRBJ1-2, with a tentative D call TRBD1 (6 bases). Per germline, CDR1 DFQATT and CDR2 SNEGSKA (reference sequence). V was clipped by 3 bases and J by 4 bases, with 12 bases between them. The CDR3 length is 13 residues. The CDR3 DNA follows: TGCAGTGCTAGCTCAGGGGTTGGCTATGGCTACACCTTC. Translating gives CSASSGVGYGYTF.

The rearrangement uses TRBV19 and TRBJ2-7; D gene unclear. Germline values: CDR1 LNHDA, CDR2 SQIVND (reference sequence). The germline V and J ends were trimmed by 3 bases and 2 bases, with 8 bases remaining between them. The CDR3 totals 13 residues. The CDR3 loop is CASSMDGPYEQYF. The CDR3 bases are TGTGCCAGTAGTATGGACGGTCCCTACGAGCAGTACTTC. The complete variable domain, with remaining parts taken from reference TRBV19 and TRBJ2-7, reads DGGITQSPKYLFRKEGQNVTLSCEQNLNHDAMYWYRQDPGQGLRLIYYSQIVNDFQKGDIAEGYSVSREKKESFPLTVTSAQKNPTAFYLCASSMDGPYEQYFGPGTRLTVT.

The chain links TRBV7-9 to TRBJ2-7, with no clear D. The CDR3 is 15 residues long. CDR1 and CDR2 (germline): SEHNR, FQNEAQ (reference sequence). V gave up 4 bases and J gave up 0 bases, with 13 bases separating them. The DNA of the CDR3 is TGTGCCAGCAGCTCCCCCCAAAAGAGCTCCTACGAGCAGTACTTC. This encodes CASSSPQKSSYEQYF.

V gene TRBV27 combines with J gene TRBJ1-2; D may be TRBD1 (6 bases). The CDR3 length is 16 residues. Germline CDR1 is MNHEY and CDR2 is SMNVEV (reference sequence). The V gene lost 6 bases and the J gene lost 7 bases, with 24 bases spanning the gap. Here the CDR3 DNA reads TGTGCCAGCAGGAAAAGACAGGTTTCTGCGAGTACTGGCTACACCTTC. Residues: CASRKRQVSASTGYTF.

This chain links TRBV10-1 with TRBJ2-5, with 8 bases matching TRBD1. This CDR3 is built from 14 residues. V lost 4 bases to trimming and J lost 5 bases; unmatched junction nucleotides: 6. CDR1 and CDR2 (germline): WNHNN, SYGVQD (reference sequence). This CDR3 is CASSGAGGWETQYF. CDR3 bases: TGCGCCAGCAGTGGGGCAGGGGGCTGGGAGACCCAGTACTTC.

About this clonotype itself: One end of the junction fails to match germline, which may point to a read error. This chain joins TRBV27 and TRBJ2-1; D gene ambiguous. Germline CDR1 MNHEY, CDR2 SMNVEV (reference sequence). The CDR3 sequence is 17 residues long. The CDR3 nucleotides read TGCGCCAGCAGCCCTTCTTCGAGCCCGACGACCAACAATGAGCAGTTCTTC. It specifies CASSPSSSPTTNNEQFF.

In DNA form, the CDR3 reads TGTGCCAGCAGCTTAGGCCCCAGGATGGAGACCGGGGAGCTGTTTTTT. Translating it yields CASSLGPRMETGELFF. This chain links TRBV7-2 with TRBJ2-2; D is uncertain. Deletions cut 1 base from V and 5 bases from J, with 14 bases between. CDR3 length: 16 residues. The V gene's germline CDR1 is SGHTA and CDR2 FQGNSA.

The table lists this clonotype with many counts. The chain joins TRBV12-3 or TRBV12-4 to TRBJ1-5; D may be TRBD1 (6 bases). The CDR3 contains 13 residues. V was trimmed by 4 bases and J by 6 bases, leaving 10 bases between them. This chain's CDR3 is CASSSGGRQPQHF. The CDR3 nucleotides read TGTGCCAGCAGTTCCGGGGGGCGTCAGCCCCAGCATTTT.

This clonotype was recorded a few times. The genes are TRBV7-9 and TRBJ2-1, with D possibly TRBD2 on 5 matching bases. The CDR3 contains 16 residues. V lost 4 bases, J lost 1 base, and 14 bases lay in between. Germline assignment: CDR1 SEHNR and CDR2 FQNEAQ (reference sequence). The CDR3 here is CASSSRGIRSYNEQFF. CDR3 in DNA: TGTGCCAGCAGCTCCCGAGGGATTAGGTCCTACAATGAGCAGTTCTTC.